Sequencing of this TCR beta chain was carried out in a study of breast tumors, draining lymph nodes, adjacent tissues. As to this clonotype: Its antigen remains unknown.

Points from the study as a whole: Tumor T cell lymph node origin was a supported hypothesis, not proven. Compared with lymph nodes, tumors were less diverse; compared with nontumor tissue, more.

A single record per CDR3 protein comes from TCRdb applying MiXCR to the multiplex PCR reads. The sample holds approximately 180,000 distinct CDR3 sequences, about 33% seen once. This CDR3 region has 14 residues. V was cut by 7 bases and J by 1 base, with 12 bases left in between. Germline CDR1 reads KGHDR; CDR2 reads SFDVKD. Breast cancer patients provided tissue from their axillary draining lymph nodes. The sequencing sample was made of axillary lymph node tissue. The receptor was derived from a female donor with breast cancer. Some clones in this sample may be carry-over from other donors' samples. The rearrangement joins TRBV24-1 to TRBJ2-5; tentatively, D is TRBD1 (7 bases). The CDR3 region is CATRGGTVQETQYF. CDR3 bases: TGTGCCACCAGAGGAGGGACAGTCCAAGAGACCCAGTACTTC.